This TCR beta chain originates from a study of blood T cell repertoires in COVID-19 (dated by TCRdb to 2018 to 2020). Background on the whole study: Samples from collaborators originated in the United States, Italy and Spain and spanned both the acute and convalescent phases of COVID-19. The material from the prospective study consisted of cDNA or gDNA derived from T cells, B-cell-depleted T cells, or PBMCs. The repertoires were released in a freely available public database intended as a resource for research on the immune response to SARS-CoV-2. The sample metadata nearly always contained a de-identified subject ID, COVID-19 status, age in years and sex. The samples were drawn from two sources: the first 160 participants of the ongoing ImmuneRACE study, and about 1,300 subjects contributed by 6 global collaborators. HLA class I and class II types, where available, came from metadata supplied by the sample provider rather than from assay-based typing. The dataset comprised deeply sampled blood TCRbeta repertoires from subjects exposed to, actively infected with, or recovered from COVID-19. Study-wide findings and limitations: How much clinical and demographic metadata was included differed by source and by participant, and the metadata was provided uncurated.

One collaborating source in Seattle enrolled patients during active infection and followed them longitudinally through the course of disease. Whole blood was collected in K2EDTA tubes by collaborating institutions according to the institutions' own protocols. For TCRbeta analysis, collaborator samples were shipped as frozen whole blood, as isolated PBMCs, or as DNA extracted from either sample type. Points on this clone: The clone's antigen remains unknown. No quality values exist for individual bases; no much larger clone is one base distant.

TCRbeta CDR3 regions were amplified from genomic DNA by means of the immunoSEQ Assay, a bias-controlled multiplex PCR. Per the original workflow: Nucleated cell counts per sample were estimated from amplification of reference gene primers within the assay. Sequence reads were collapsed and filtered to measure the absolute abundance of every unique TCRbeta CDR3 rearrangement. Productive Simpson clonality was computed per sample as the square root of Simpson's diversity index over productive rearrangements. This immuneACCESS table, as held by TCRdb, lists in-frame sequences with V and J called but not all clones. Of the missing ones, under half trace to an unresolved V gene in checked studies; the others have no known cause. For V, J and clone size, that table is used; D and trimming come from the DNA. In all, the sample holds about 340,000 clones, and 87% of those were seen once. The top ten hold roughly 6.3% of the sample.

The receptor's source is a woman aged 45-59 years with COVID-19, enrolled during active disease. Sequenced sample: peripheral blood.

This receptor has the CDR3 CASRGQGNTEAFF. At the DNA level, the sequence is TGTGCCAGCAGGGGACAGGGTAACACTGAAGCTTTCTTT. The chain links TRBV12-3 or TRBV12-4 with TRBJ1-1; 9 bases in the junction line up with TRBD1. After removal of 6 bases from V and 2 bases from J, the junction retains 1 base not matched to a gene. From the cysteine through the phenylalanine, the CDR3 covers 13 amino acids. Just the 39-base CDR3 DNA is kept, in frame starting at base 1.